Shown below are 28 T cell receptor beta chains from a single sample sequenced in a study of regulatory T cells in long-lasting Graves disease. Investigators prepared the TCR beta libraries by applying iRepertoire HTBI primers and Arm-PCR of CDR3 regions. TCRdb re-called the multiplex PCR reads through MiXCR, storing one row per CDR3 protein. The table has over 200,000 distinct CDR3 sequences, around 19% seen once. This sample's time point: newly diagnosed GD, antithyroid drugs for less than 3 months. PBMC RNA served as the TCR library source. These data were also filed under a second study, of T cells in Graves' hyperthyroidism and ophthalmopathy.

The sequencing here drew on peripheral blood mononuclear cells (PBMCs), taken at new diagnosis, from a patient treated with antithyroid drugs. The receptors were sampled from a woman aged 25 to 39 with Graves disease.

This clonotype was seen repeatedly, ten times or more. The chain has TRBV9 and TRBJ1-5; no definite D call. The CDR3 covers 15 residues. In germline, CDR1 is SGDLS, CDR2 YYNGEE. V was shortened by 4 bases and J by 0 bases, with 11 bases between the two germline ends. The CDR3 region is CASSPEEYSNQPQHF. The CDR3 DNA reads TGTGCCAGCAGCCCTGAAGAGTATAGCAATCAGCCCCAGCATTTT.

This clonotype was seen at least ten times. V is TRBV6-2 or TRBV6-3 and J is TRBJ1-2; no definite D call. V dropped 2 bases and J dropped 0 bases, with 16 bases sitting between them. Germline lookup yields CDR1 MNHEY and CDR2 SVGEGT. This CDR3 has 17 residues. The CDR3 sequence: CASSYPQRGAANYGYTF. The CDR3 DNA reads TGTGCCAGCAGTTACCCACAACGGGGTGCAGCTAACTATGGCTACACCTTC.

V is TRBV20-1 and J is TRBJ2-3; perhaps D is TRBD1 or TRBD2 (7 bases each). The CDR3 runs 14 residues. Germline V gene data show CDR1 as DFQATT and CDR2 as SNEGSKA (reference sequence). Trimming removed 4 bases from V and 4 bases from J, with 15 bases in between. CDR3 bases: TGCAGTGCTACCCCAGGGGGGGGGTCAGATACGCAGTATTTT. Translated: CSATPGGGSDTQYF.

In its sample, this clonotype was seen many times. The gene calls are TRBV28 and TRBJ2-7; D unresolved. The CDR3 consists of 11 residues. The V gene's germline CDR1 is MDHEN and CDR2 SYDVKM. The V end lost 6 bases, the J end lost 2 bases, and 5 bases lay between the germline ends. The CDR3 region has the DNA TGTGCCAGCAGCATTCCCTACGAGCAGTACTTC. The encoded protein is CASSIPYEQYF.

Concerning this clonotype: A read error likely explains this, since a far larger clone differs by one base. The chain has TRBV11-3 and TRBJ1-5; no reliable D call. This CDR3 spans 13 amino acids. V shed 0 bases and J shed 5 bases, with 5 bases lying between them. Germline loops: CDR1 SGHNT, CDR2 YENEEA. The CDR3 loop is CASSLDMDQPQHF. The DNA of the CDR3 is TGTGCCAGCAGCTTAGACATGGATCAGCCCCAGCATTTT.

This clonotype was picked up many times. The chain carries TRBV24-1 and TRBJ2-1; D call uncertain. The CDR3 runs to 14 residues. The V and J ends lost 5 bases and 3 bases respectively, with 10 bases between them. The germline V gene encodes CDR1 KGHDR and CDR2 SFDVKD. This CDR3 is CATSGSPDYNEQFF. The CDR3 region has the DNA TGTGCCACCAGTGGAAGTCCTGACTACAATGAGCAGTTCTTC.

This clonotype was observed many times. This chain uses TRBV18 with TRBJ1-1, with TRBD1 as a possible D gene (5 bases). Germline loops: CDR1 KGHSH, CDR2 LQKENI. V dropped 0 bases and J dropped 0 bases, with 8 bases sitting between them. The CDR3 is 15 amino acids. CDR3 DNA: TGTGCCAGCTCACCACCGGGACGGATGAACACTGAAGCTTTCTTT. As protein: CASSPPGRMNTEAFF.

This clonotype has a count of ten or more. This sequence joins TRBV12-3 or TRBV12-4 and TRBJ2-6, with TRBD1 matching 9 bases. This CDR3 region has 17 residues. Losses at the gene ends were 4 bases for V and 0 bases for J; bases not matched to a gene: 4. DNA for the CDR3: TGTGCCAGCAGTTACAGGGGGCATAGCTCTGGGGCCAACGTCCTGACTTTC. It codes for CASSYRGHSSGANVLTF.

This clonotype was seen ten or more times. This chain uses TRBV20-1 with TRBJ1-2, with TRBD1 matching 8 bases. The CDR3 is 15 residues long. Germline CDR1 reads DFQATT; CDR2 reads SNEGSKA (reference sequence). V was pared by 3 bases and J by 2 bases, with 8 bases of the junction left unmatched. The CDR3 protein is CSARGTGTGNYGYTF. Written as DNA, the CDR3 is TGCAGTGCTAGGGGTACCGGGACAGGAAACTATGGCTACACCTTC.

This clonotype was observed many times. The chain employs TRBV9 and TRBJ1-2; no reliable D call. Germline CDR1 and CDR2: SGDLS and YYNGEE. The CDR3 length is 14 residues. Trimming removed 4 bases at V and 4 bases at J, with 14 bases between. The CDR3 loop is CASSSGVQTYGYTF. The CDR3, as DNA: TGTGCCAGCAGCTCCGGCGTACAGACCTATGGCTACACCTTC.

This clonotype was detected ten times or more. V usage is TRBV29-1 and J usage is TRBJ2-7; 7 bases agree with TRBD1. Germline V lookup: CDR1 SQVTM, CDR2 ANQGSEA. Losses at the gene ends were 2 bases for V and 3 bases for J; bases not matched to a gene: 4. This CDR3 is 13 amino acids long. CDR3 in DNA: TGCAGCGTTGAAACAGGGGTGAGCTACGAGCAGTACTTC. Amino acids: CSVETGVSYEQYF.

This clonotype was recorded at least ten times. The rearrangement joins TRBV18 to TRBJ1-6, with D perhaps matching TRBD1 (6 bases). This CDR3 has 15 residues. Trimming cost V 6 bases and J 6 bases, with 15 bases left between them. Germline assignment: CDR1 KGHSH and CDR2 LQKENI. In DNA form, the CDR3 reads TGTGCCAGCTCTCCAGGGGAAGGAGGTAATTCACCCCTCCACTTT. Translated, it gives CASSPGEGGNSPLHF.

The chain carries TRBV6-1 and TRBJ1-1; D not certain. The CDR3 extends over 14 amino acids. Germline CDR1 MNHNS, CDR2 SASEGT. Trimming stripped 2 bases from V and 0 bases from J, with 7 bases between. The CDR3 reads CASSEQALNTEAFF. DNA of the CDR3: TGTGCCAGCAGTGAACAGGCCTTGAACACTGAAGCTTTCTTT.

This chain connects TRBV6-1 to TRBJ2-2; D gene uncertain. CDR3 size: 13 residues. Germline values: CDR1 MNHNS, CDR2 SASEGT. Deletions cut 2 bases from V and 3 bases from J, with 4 bases between. The CDR3 DNA sequence: TGTGCCAGCAGTGAAAGTTACACCGGGGAGCTGTTTTTT. Its translation: CASSESYTGELFF.

This clonotype was picked up one time. V usage is TRBV14 and J usage is TRBJ2-2; D might be TRBD2 (7 bases). Per the germline V gene, CDR1 is SGHDN and CDR2 is FVKESK. This CDR3 region has 19 residues. The germline V and J ends were trimmed by 0 bases and 3 bases, with 20 bases remaining between them. The chain's CDR3 is CASSQDGGGKSSDTGELFF. CDR3 coding DNA: TGTGCCAGCAGCCAAGATGGCGGGGGCAAGTCTTCGGACACCGGGGAGCTGTTTTTT. The entire variable domain, with the rest obtained from reference TRBV14 and TRBJ2-2, is as follows: EAGVTQFPSHSVIEKGQTVTLRCDPISGHDNLYWYRRVMGKEIKFLLHFVKESKQDESGMPNNRFLAERTGGTYSTLKVQPAELEDSGVYFCASSQDGGGKSSDTGELFFGEGSRLTVL.

This clonotype was counted only a few times. The rearrangement links TRBV12-3 or TRBV12-4 to TRBJ2-1, with 7 bases identical to TRBD1. V lost 2 bases to trimming and J lost 7 bases; unmatched junction nucleotides: 11. This CDR3 spans 16 amino acids. CDR3 region: CASSLYGQPGGNEQFF. CDR3 in DNA: TGTGCCAGCAGTTTATATGGTCAGCCAGGGGGAAATGAGCAGTTCTTC.

This clonotype was seen at least ten times. The CDR3 DNA reads TGCAGTGCTAAGAACTACGGGACAGGGCGGGACGAGCAGTACTTC. Protein product: CSAKNYGTGRDEQYF. The V and J genes are TRBV20-1 and TRBJ2-7; 9 nucleotides line up with TRBD1. Germline CDR1 is DFQATT and CDR2 is SNEGSKA (reference sequence). V shed 4 bases and J 5 bases; nucleotides not matched to a gene: 12. The CDR3 is made up of 15 amino acids.

This clonotype has at least ten counts. The rearrangement joins TRBV7-9 to TRBJ1-1; D is ambiguous. This CDR3 has 13 residues. The germline gives CDR1 SEHNR, CDR2 FQNEAQ (reference sequence). The V end was cut by 0 bases, the J end by 4 bases, with 6 bases between. CDR3 amino acids: CASSLAVITEAFF. Here the CDR3 DNA reads TGTGCCAGCAGCTTAGCGGTAATCACTGAAGCTTTCTTT.

This clonotype was found many times. The V and J genes are TRBV10-2 and TRBJ2-5; 13 bases match TRBD2. Germline assignment: CDR1 WSHSY and CDR2 SAAADI. This CDR3 spans 14 amino acids. V lost 10 bases to trimming and J lost 4 bases; unmatched junction nucleotides: 6. CDR3 in amino acids: CATGRLAGGETQYF. As DNA, the CDR3 is TGCGCCACCGGCAGACTAGCGGGGGGAGAGACCCAGTACTTC.

The CDR3 spells CASSPGLAGVETQYF. CDR3 sequence (DNA): TGTGCCAGCAGCCCTGGACTAGCGGGGGTTGAGACCCAGTACTTC. The rearrangement joins TRBV5-4 to TRBJ2-5; 13 bases fit TRBD2. Trimming took 4 bases from V and 5 from J; bases not matched to a gene: 5. This CDR3 has 15 amino acids. The germline V gene has CDR1 SGHNT and CDR2 YYREEE (reference sequence).

The chain carries TRBV2 and TRBJ2-2; 9 bases match TRBD1. CDR1 is SNHLY and CDR2 is FYNNEI in the germline V gene. The V segment lost 10 bases and the J segment 4 bases; nucleotides outside the gene matches: 4. CDR3 size: 13 residues. The CDR3, as DNA: TGTGCCAAGGACAGGGGTCGCACCGGGGAGCTGTTTTTT. Its translation is CAKDRGRTGELFF.

At least ten counts were recorded for this clonotype. J is TRBJ2-7 and V is TRBV18; tentative D call: TRBD1 (7 bases). The germline gives CDR1 KGHSH, CDR2 LQKENI. Trimming took 3 bases from V and 8 from J, leaving 17 bases between them. The CDR3 runs 14 residues. The CDR3 protein is CASSPEVAGGKQYF. The CDR3 nucleotides are TGTGCCAGCTCACCGGAGGTGGCAGGGGGGAAGCAGTACTTC.

This sequence joins TRBV10-2 and TRBJ2-3; tentative D call: TRBD2 (5 bases). The CDR3 loop spans 15 amino acids. V lost 2 bases, J lost 1 base, and 10 bases lay in between. CDR1 WSHSY and CDR2 SAAADI come from the germline V gene. The CDR3 nucleotides read TGCGCCAGCAGTGAGGAGGACTCCCGCACAGATACGCAGTATTTT. Its translation: CASSEEDSRTDTQYF.

The J gene is TRBJ2-6, the V gene TRBV18; TRBD1 might be the D (6 bases). Trimming removed 6 bases from V and 3 bases from J, with 18 bases in between. The CDR3 spans 17 residues. Germline V gives CDR1 KGHSH, CDR2 LQKENI. In nucleotides, the CDR3 is TGTGCCAGCTCTAAAGGAACAGGGTCTTTTGGGGCCAACGTCCTGACTTTC. It translates to CASSKGTGSFGANVLTF.

This clonotype has ten or more counts. This chain links TRBV2 with TRBJ2-3; 12 bases fit TRBD2. The CDR3 runs 17 residues. Trimming cost V 6 bases and J 5 bases; bases outside gene matches: 12. Germline assignment: CDR1 SNHLY and CDR2 FYNNEI. The CDR3 region is CASRGDGTSGLEDTQYF. DNA for the CDR3: TGTGCCAGCAGGGGCGATGGGACTAGCGGGCTGGAAGATACGCAGTATTTT.

This clonotype was counted ten times or more. This chain joins TRBV27 and TRBJ1-3; D is unclear. This CDR3 is built from 13 residues. V lost 7 bases to trimming and J lost 3 bases, with 10 bases between them. Germline CDR1 and CDR2: MNHEY and SMNVEV (reference sequence). In DNA form, the CDR3 reads TGTGCCAGCACAAGAGTAGGTGGAAACACCATATATTTT. This gives the protein CASTRVGGNTIYF.

A word on this clonotype: A read error is likely, as this CDR3 ends without the conserved phenylalanine or tryptophan. The chain is built from TRBV11-2 and TRBJ2-1; TRBD2 might be the D (6 bases). The germline CDR1 and CDR2 sequences are SGHAT and FQNNGV. The CDR3 consists of 15 residues. The chain's CDR3 is CASSLGPRLGDEQFL. The CDR3, as DNA: TGTGCCAGTAGCTTAGGTCCCCGACTAGGGGATGAGCAGTTCCTC.

This clonotype came up many times. The rearrangement joins TRBV7-8 to TRBJ1-5; TRBD1 matches 7 bases. The CDR3 extends over 17 amino acids. J lost 3 bases, V lost 3 bases, and 11 bases had no gene match. In germline, CDR1 is SGHVS, CDR2 FQNEAQ. Written as DNA, the CDR3 is TGTGCCAGCAGCTTCGTGACAGGGAGGGAGAACAATCAGCCCCAGCATTTT. Protein: CASSFVTGRENNQPQHF.